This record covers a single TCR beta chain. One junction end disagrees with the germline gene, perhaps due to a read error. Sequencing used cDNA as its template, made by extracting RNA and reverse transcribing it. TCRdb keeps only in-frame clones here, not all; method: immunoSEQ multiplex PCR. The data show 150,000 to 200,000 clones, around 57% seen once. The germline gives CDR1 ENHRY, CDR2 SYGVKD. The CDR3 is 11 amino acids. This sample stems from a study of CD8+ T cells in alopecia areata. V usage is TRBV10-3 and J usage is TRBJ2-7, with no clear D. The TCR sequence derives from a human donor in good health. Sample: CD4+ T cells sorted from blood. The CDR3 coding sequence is TGTGCCAGCAGTGACATCTACGAGCAGTACTTC. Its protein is CASSDIYEQYF.